The present entry profiles one T cell receptor beta chain with its context. The data belong to a study of blood T cell repertoires in COVID-19. Looking at the study overall: Sites across the United States, Italy and Spain contributed samples from acute and convalescent COVID-19.

This CDR3 is built from 18 residues. Germline assignment: CDR1 SGHRS and CDR2 YFSETQ. V was clipped by 6 bases and J by 1 base, with 22 bases between them. Per the original methods: Amplification of reference gene primers provided the estimated nucleated cell counts. Method: immunoSEQ multiplex PCR; TCRdb's copy keeps in-frame clones and lacks some. Clone size and the V and J calls come from that table; the DNA yielded D and trimming. This sample has roughly 150,000 clones, with roughly 80% found just once. The TCR comes from a man in his 60s with acute or convalescent COVID-19. V usage is TRBV5-1 and J usage is TRBJ2-2; maybe TRBD1 (7 bases). The sample was peripheral blood. For the CDR3, the DNA is TGCGCCAGCACACCGAGAGCCGGCGGGACAGTGAACACCGGGGAGCTGTTTTTT. Protein: CASTPRAGGTVNTGELFF.